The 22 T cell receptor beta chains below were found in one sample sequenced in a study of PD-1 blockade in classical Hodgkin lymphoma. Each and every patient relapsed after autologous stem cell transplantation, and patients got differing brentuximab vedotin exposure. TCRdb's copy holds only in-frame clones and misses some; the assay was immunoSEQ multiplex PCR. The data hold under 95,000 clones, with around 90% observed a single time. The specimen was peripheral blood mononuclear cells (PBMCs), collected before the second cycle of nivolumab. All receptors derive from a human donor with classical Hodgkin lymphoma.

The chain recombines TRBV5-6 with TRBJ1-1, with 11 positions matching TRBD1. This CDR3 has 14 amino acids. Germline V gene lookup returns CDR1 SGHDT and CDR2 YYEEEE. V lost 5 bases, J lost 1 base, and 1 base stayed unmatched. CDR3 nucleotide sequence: TGTGCCAGCAGGGGGACAGGGGGGAACACTGAAGCTTTCTTT. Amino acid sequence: CASRGTGGNTEAFF.

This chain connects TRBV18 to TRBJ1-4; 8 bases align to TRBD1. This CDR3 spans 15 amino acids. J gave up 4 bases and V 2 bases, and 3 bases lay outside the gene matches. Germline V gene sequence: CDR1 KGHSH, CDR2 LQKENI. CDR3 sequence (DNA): TGTGCCAGCTCACCAAGACAGGGGTATAATGAAAAACTGTTTTTT. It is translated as CASSPRQGYNEKLFF.

The CDR3 here is CASSMPRLAGGHPDTQYF. The CDR3 DNA reads TGTGCCAGTAGTATGCCCCGGCTAGCGGGAGGGCATCCAGATACGCAGTATTTT. The V gene is TRBV19, the J gene TRBJ2-3; 12 nucleotides match TRBD2. V shed 3 bases, J shed 4 bases, and the junction held 11 bases outside the gene matches. Per the germline V gene, CDR1 is LNHDA and CDR2 is SQIVND (reference sequence). The CDR3 runs 18 residues.

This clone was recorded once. CDR3 sequence reads: CAISVSESSYEQYF. In DNA form, the CDR3 reads TGTGCCATCAGTGTCAGCGAGAGCTCCTACGAGCAGTACTTC. The genes are TRBV10-3 and TRBJ2-7; no firm D call. Germline V gives CDR1 ENHRY, CDR2 SYGVKD. The CDR3 has 14 amino acids. The germline V and J ends were trimmed by 4 bases and 0 bases, with 10 bases remaining between them.

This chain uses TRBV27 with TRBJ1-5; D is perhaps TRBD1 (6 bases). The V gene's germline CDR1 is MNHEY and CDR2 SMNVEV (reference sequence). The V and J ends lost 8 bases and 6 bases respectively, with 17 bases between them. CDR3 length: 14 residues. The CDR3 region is CASALGGVGQPQHF. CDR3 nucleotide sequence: TGTGCCAGCGCTCTCGGGGGCGTGGGTCAGCCCCAGCATTTT.

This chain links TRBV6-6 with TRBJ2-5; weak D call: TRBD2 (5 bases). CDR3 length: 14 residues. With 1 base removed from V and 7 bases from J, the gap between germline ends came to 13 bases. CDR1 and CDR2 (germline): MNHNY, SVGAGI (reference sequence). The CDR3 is CASSYLTGWGTQYF. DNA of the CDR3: TGTGCCAGCAGTTACTTGACGGGATGGGGGACCCAGTACTTC.

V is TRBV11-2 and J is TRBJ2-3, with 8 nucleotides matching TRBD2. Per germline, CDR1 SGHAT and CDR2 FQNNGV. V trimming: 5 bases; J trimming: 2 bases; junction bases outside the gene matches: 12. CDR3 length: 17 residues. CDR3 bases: TGTGCCAGCAGCCGAGGCTGGGCGGGGGGCCACACAGATACGCAGTATTTT. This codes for CASSRGWAGGHTDTQYF.

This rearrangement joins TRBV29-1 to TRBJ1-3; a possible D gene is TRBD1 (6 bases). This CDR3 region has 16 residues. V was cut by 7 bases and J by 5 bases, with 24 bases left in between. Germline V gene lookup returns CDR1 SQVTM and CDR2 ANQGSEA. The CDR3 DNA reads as TGCAGCGCCCTGCTCTCCGGTTACAGGGCTAGAAACACCATATATTTT. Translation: CSALLSGYRARNTIYF.

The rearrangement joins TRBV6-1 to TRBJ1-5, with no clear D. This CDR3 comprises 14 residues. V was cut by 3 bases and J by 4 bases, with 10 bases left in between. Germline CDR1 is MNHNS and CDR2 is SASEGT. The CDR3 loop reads CASSDTRTNQPQHF. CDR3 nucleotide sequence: TGTGCCAGCAGTGATACCAGGACGAATCAGCCCCAGCATTTT.

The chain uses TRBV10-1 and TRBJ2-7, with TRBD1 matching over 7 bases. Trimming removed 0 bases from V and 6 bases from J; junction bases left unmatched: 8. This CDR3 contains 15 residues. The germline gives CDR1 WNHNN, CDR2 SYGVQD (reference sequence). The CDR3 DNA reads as TGCGCCAGCAGTGAGTCGGACGTAGCAGGGGGCGAGCAGTACTTC. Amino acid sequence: CASSESDVAGGEQYF.

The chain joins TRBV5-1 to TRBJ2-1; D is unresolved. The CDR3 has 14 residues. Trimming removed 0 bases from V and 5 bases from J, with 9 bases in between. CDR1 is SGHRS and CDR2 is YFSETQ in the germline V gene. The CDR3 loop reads CASSLVPEHNEQFF. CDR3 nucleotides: TGCGCCAGCAGCTTGGTCCCGGAACACAATGAGCAGTTCTTC.

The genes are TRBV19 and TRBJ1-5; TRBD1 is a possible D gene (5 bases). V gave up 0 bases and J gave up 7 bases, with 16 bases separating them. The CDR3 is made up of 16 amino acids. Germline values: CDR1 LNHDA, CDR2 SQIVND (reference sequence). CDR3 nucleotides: TGTGCCAGTAGTATAGATGTGACTTGGGGGAGGCAGCCCCAGCATTTT. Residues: CASSIDVTWGRQPQHF.

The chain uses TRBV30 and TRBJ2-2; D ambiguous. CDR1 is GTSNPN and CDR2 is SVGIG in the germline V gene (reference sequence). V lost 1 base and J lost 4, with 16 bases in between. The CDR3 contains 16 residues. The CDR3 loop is CAWSEPIGRLTGELFF. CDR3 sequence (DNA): TGTGCCTGGAGTGAACCCATTGGCAGGCTCACCGGGGAGCTGTTTTTT.

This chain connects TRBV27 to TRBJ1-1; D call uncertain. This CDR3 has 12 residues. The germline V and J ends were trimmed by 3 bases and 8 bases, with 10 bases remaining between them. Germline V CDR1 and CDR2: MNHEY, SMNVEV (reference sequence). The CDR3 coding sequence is TGTGCCAGCAGTTTCGATATCGGGGAAGCTTTCTTT. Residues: CASSFDIGEAFF.

CDR3 sequence: CASLEVLSAEQYF. The CDR3 DNA follows: TGTGCCAGCCTGGAGGTCCTTTCTGCCGAGCAGTACTTC. This chain links TRBV7-9 with TRBJ2-7, with D tentatively TRBD2 (5 bases). CDR1 is SEHNR and CDR2 is FQNEAQ in the germline V gene (reference sequence). This CDR3 comprises 13 residues. V was clipped by 8 bases and J by 6 bases, with 17 bases between them.

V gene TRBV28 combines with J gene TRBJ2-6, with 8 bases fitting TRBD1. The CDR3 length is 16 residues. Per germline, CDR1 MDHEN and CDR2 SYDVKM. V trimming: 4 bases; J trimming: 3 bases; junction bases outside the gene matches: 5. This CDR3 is CASSSQGAGGANVLTF. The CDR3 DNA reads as TGTGCCAGCAGTTCGCAGGGGGCAGGTGGGGCCAACGTCCTGACTTTC.

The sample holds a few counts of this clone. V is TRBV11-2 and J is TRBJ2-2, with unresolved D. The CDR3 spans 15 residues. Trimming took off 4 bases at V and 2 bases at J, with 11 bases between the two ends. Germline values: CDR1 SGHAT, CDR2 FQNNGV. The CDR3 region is CASSSLRGNTGELFF. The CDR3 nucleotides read TGTGCCAGCAGCTCGCTACGCGGAAACACCGGGGAGCTGTTTTTT.

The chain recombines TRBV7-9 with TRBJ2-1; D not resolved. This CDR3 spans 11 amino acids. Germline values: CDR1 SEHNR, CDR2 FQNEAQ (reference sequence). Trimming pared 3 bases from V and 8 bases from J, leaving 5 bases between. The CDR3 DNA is TGTGCCAGCAGCTTTACAGATGAGCAGTTCTTC. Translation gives CASSFTDEQFF.

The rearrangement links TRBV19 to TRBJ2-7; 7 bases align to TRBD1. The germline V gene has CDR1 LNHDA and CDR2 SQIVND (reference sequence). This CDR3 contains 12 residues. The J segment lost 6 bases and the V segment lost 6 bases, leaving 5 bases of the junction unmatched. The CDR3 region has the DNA TGTGCCAGTAGGGGAGACAGGGCCGAGCAGTACTTC. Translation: CASRGDRAEQYF.

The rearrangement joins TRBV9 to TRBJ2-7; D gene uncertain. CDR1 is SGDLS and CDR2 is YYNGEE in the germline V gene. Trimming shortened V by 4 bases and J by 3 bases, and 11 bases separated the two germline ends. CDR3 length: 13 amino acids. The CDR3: CASSRDSGYEQYF. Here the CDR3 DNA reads TGTGCCAGCAGCAGAGACTCAGGCTACGAGCAGTACTTC.

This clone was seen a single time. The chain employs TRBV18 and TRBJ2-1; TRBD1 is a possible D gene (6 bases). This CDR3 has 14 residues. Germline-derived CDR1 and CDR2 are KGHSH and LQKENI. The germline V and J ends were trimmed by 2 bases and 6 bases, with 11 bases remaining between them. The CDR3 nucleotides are TGTGCCAGCTCACCAGTGGCAGGGGCCAATGAGCAGTTCTTC. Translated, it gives CASSPVAGANEQFF.

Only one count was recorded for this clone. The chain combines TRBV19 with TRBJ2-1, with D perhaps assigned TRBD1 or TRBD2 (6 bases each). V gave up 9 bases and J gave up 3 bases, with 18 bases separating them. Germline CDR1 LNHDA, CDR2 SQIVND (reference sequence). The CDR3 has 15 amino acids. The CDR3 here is CASTEQGGDYNEQFF. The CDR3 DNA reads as TGTGCCAGCACGGAACAGGGAGGTGACTACAATGAGCAGTTCTTC.